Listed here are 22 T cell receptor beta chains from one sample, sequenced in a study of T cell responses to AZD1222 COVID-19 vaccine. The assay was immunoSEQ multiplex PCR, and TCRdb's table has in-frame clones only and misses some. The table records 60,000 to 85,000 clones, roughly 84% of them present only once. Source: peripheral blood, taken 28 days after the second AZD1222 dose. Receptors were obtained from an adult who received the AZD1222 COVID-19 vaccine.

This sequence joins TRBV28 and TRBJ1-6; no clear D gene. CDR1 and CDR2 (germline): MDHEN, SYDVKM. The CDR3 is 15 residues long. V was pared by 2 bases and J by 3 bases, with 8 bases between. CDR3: CASSLRTYYNSPLHF. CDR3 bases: TGTGCCAGCAGTTTAAGGACCTACTATAATTCACCCCTCCACTTT.

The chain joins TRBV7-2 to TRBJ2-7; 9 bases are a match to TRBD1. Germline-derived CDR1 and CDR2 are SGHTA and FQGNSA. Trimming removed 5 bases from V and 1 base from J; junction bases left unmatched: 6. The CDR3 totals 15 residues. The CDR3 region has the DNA TGTGCCAGCAGCCCGGGGACAGGGAGTTCCTACGAGCAGTACTTC. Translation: CASSPGTGSSYEQYF. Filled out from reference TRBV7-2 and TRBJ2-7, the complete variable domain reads GAGVSQSPSNKVTEKGKDVELRCDPISGHTALYWYRQSLGQGLEFLIYFQGNSAPDKSGLPSDRFSAERTGGSVSTLTIQRTQQEDSAVYLCASSPGTGSSYEQYFGPGTRLTVT.

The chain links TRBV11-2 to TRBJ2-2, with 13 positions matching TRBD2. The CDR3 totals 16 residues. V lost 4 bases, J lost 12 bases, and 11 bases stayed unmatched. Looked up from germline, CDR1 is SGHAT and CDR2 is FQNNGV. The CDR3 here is CASSSALLAGGLKLFF. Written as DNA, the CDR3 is TGTGCCAGCAGCTCAGCACTACTAGCGGGGGGGCTGAAGCTGTTTTTT. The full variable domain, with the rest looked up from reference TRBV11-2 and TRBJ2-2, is EAGVAQSPRYKIIEKRQSVAFWCNPISGHATLYWYQQILGQGPKLLIQFQNNGVVDDSQLPKDRFSAERLKGVDSTLKIQPAKLEDSAVYLCASSSALLAGGLKLFFGEGSRLTVL.

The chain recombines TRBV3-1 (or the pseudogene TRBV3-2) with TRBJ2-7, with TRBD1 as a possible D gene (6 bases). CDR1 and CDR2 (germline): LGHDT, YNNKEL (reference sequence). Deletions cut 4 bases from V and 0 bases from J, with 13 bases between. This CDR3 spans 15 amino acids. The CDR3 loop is CASSRGTGSSYEQYF. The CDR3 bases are TGTGCCAGCAGCCGCGGAACAGGGTCCTCCTACGAGCAGTACTTC.

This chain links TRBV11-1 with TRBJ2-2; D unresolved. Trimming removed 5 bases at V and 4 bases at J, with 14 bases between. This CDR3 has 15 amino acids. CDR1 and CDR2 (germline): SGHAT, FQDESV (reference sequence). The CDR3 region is CASSPRLGFTGELFF. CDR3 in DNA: TGTGCCAGCAGCCCGCGCCTGGGATTCACCGGGGAGCTGTTTTTT.

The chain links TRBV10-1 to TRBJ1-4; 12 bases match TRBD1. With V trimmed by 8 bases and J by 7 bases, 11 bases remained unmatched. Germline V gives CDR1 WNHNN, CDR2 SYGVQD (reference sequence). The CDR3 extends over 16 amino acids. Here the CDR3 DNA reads TGCGCCAGCTCACCGGGACAGGGGGCGCTAGGTGAAAAACTGTTTTTT. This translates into CASSPGQGALGEKLFF.

CDR3 region: CASRPGERIDGYTF. The CDR3 DNA sequence: TGCGCCAGCAGACCAGGGGAACGGATTGATGGCTACACCTTC. V and J are TRBV5-1 and TRBJ1-2; TRBD1 is a possible D gene (6 bases). Deletions cut 5 bases from V and 6 bases from J, with 17 bases between. This CDR3 spans 14 amino acids. The germline V gene has CDR1 SGHRS and CDR2 YFSETQ. Variable domain in full (rest from reference TRBV5-1 and TRBJ1-2): KAGVTQTPRYLIKTRGQQVTLSCSPISGHRSVSWYQQTPGQGLQFLFEYFSETQRNKGNFPGRFSGRQFSNSRSEMNVSTLELGDSALYLCASRPGERIDGYTFGSGTRLTVV.

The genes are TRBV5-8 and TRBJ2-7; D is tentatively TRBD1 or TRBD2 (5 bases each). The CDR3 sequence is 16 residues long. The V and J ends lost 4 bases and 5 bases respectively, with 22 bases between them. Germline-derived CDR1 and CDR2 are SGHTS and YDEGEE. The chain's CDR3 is CASSPGGWTRDDEQYF. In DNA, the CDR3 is TGTGCCAGCAGCCCCGGCGGATGGACACGGGACGACGAGCAGTACTTC.

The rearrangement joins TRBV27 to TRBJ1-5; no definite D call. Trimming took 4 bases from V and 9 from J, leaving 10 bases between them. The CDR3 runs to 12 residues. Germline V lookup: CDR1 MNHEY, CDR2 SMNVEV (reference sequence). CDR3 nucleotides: TGTGCCAGCAGTTCCCCCAACCGGCCCCAGCATTTT. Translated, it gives CASSSPNRPQHF.

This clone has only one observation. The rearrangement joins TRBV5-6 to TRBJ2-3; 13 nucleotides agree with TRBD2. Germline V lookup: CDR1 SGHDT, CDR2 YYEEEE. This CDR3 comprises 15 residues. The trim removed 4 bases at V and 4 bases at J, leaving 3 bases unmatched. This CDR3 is CASSRTSGGPDTQYF. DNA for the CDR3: TGTGCCAGCAGCCGGACTAGCGGGGGCCCAGATACGCAGTATTTT. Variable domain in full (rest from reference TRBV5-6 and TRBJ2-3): DAGVTQSPTHLIKTRGQQVTLRCSPKSGHDTVSWYQQALGQGPQFIFQYYEEEERQRGNFPDRFSGHQFPNYSSELNVNALLLGDSALYLCASSRTSGGPDTQYFGPGTRLTVL.

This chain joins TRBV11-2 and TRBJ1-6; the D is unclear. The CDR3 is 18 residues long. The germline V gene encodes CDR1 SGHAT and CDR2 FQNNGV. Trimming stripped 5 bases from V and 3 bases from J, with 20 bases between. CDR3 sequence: CASSRGPLESRYNSPLHF. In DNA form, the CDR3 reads TGTGCCAGCAGCCGTGGTCCTCTCGAGAGTCGCTATAATTCACCCCTCCACTTT.

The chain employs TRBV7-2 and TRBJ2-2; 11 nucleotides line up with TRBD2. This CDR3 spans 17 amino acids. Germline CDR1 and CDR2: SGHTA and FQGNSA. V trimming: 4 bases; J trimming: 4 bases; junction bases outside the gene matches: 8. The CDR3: CASSSGLAGTGTGELFF. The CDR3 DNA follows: TGTGCCAGCAGCTCAGGACTAGCGGGTACGGGCACCGGGGAGCTGTTTTTT.

The DNA for the CDR3 is TGTGCCAGCAGCTTGGCCTCCCAGGGGCGGGAAAAACTGTTTTTT. Protein sequence: CASSLASQGREKLFF. This rearrangement joins TRBV5-6 to TRBJ1-4; D might be TRBD1 (6 bases). The CDR3 contains 15 residues. Trimming left V 0 bases short and J 8 bases short, with 14 bases between. Germline values: CDR1 SGHDT, CDR2 YYEEEE.

Here the CDR3 DNA reads TGTGCCAGCAGCTACGCGGGGGGAACCTACGAGCAGTACTTC. This encodes CASSYAGGTYEQYF. The rearrangement joins TRBV7-2 to TRBJ2-7; 8 nucleotides line up with TRBD2. The germline gives CDR1 SGHTA, CDR2 FQGNSA. The CDR3 extends over 14 amino acids. V lost 4 bases to trimming and J lost 2 bases; unmatched junction nucleotides: 4.

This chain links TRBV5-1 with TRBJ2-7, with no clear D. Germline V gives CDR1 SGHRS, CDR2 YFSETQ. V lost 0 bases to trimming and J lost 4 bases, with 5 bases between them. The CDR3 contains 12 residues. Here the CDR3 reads CASSLEGYEQYF. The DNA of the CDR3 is TGCGCCAGCAGCTTGGAGGGATACGAGCAGTACTTC.

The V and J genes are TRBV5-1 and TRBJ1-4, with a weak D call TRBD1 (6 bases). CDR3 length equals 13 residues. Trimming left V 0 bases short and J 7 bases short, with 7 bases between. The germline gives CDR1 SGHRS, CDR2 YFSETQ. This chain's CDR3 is CASSLDRVEKLFF. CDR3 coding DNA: TGCGCCAGCAGCTTGGACAGGGTTGAAAAACTGTTTTTT. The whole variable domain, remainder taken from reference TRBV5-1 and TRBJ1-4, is KAGVTQTPRYLIKTRGQQVTLSCSPISGHRSVSWYQQTPGQGLQFLFEYFSETQRNKGNFPGRFSGRQFSNSRSEMNVSTLELGDSALYLCASSLDRVEKLFFGSGTQLSVL.

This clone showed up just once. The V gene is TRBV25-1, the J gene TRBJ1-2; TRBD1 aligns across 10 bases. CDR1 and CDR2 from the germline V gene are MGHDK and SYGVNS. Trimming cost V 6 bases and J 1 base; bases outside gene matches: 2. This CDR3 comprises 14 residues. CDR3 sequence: CASRGTGVNYGYTF. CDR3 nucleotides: TGTGCCAGCAGGGGGACAGGGGTTAACTATGGCTACACCTTC.

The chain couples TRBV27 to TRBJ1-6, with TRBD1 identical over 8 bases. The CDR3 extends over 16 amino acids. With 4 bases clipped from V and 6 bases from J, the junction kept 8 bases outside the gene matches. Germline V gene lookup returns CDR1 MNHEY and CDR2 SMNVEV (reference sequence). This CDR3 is CASSWFRQGPNSPLHF. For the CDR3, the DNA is TGTGCCAGCAGTTGGTTCCGACAGGGGCCTAATTCACCCCTCCACTTT.

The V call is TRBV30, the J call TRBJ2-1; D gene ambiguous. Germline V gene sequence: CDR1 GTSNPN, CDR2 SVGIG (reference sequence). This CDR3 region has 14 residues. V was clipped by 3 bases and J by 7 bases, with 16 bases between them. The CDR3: CAWRPRTLKNEQFF. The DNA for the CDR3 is TGTGCCTGGAGACCTAGAACCTTAAAGAATGAGCAGTTCTTC.

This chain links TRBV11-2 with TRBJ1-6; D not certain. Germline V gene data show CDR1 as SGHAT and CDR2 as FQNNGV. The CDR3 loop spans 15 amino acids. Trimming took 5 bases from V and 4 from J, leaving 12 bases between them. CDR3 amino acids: CASSAEAPYNSPLHF. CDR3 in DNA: TGTGCCAGCAGCGCAGAGGCGCCTTATAATTCACCCCTCCACTTT.

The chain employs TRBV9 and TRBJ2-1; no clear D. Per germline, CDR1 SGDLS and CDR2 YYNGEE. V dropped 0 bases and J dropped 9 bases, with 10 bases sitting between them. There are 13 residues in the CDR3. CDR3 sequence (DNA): TGTGCCAGCAGCGTAGTGTTAAACAGTGAGCAGTTCTTC. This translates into CASSVVLNSEQFF.

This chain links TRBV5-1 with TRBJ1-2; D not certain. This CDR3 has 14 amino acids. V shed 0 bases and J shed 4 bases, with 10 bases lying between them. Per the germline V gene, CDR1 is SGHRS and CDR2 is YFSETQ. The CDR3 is CASSLVGSPYGYTF. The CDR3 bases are TGCGCCAGCAGCTTGGTGGGGTCCCCCTATGGCTACACCTTC.